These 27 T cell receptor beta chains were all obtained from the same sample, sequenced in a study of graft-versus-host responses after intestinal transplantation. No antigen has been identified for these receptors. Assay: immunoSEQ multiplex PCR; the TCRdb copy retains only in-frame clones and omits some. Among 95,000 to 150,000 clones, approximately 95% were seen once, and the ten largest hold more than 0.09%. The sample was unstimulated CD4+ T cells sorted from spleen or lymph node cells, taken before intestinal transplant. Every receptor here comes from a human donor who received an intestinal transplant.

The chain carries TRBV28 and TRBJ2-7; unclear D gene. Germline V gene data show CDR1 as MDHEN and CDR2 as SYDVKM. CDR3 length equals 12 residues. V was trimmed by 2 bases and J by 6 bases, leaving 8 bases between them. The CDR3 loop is CASSLVKAEQYF. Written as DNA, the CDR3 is TGTGCCAGCAGTTTAGTAAAAGCCGAGCAGTACTTC.

The CDR3 DNA reads TGTGCCAGCAGTAACACTCCGGGAGGGTACGAGCAGTACTTC. It is translated as CASSNTPGGYEQYF. The V gene is TRBV6-1, the J gene TRBJ2-7; 8 nucleotides agree with TRBD2. CDR1 and CDR2 (germline): MNHNS, SASEGT. The CDR3 totals 14 residues. V lost 5 bases to trimming and J lost 4 bases; unmatched junction nucleotides: 7.

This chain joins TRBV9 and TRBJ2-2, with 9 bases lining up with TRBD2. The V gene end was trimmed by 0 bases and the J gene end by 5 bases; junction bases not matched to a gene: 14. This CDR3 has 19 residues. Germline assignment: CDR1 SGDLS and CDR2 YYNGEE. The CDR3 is CASSVAGTSSGKVTGELFF. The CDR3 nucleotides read TGTGCCAGCAGCGTAGCAGGAACCTCTAGCGGGAAAGTTACCGGGGAGCTGTTTTTT.

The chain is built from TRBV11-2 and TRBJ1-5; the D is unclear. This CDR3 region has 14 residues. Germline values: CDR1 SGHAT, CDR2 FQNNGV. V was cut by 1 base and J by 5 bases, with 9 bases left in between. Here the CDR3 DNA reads TGTGCCAGCAGCTTAGTGGCAGGAGATCAGCCCCAGCATTTT. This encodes CASSLVAGDQPQHF.

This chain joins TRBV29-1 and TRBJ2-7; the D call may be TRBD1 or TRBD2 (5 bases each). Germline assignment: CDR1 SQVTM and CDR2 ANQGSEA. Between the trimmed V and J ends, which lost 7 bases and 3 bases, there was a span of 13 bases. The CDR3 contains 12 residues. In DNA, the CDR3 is TGCAGCGGGCTTGGGACCTACTACGAGCAGTACTTC. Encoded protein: CSGLGTYYEQYF.

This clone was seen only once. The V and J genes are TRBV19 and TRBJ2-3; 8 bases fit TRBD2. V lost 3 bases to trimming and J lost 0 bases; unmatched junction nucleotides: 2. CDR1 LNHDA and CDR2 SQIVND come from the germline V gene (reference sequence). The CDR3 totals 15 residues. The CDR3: CASSIASGSTDTQYF. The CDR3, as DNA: TGTGCCAGTAGTATTGCTAGCGGGAGCACAGATACGCAGTATTTT.

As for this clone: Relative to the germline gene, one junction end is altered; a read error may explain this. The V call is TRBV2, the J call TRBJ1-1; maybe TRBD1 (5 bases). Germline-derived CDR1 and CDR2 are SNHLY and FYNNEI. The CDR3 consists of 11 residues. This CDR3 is CAQTNRTEAFF. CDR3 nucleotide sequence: TGCGCACAAACAAATCGGACAGAAGCTTTCTTT.

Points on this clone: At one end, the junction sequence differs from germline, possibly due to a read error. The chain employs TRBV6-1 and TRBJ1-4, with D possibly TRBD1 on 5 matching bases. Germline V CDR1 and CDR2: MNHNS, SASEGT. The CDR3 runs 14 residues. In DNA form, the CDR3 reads TGTGCTAGCAGGGATTGGGGATCTAATGAAAAACTGTTTTTT. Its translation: CASRDWGSNEKLFF.

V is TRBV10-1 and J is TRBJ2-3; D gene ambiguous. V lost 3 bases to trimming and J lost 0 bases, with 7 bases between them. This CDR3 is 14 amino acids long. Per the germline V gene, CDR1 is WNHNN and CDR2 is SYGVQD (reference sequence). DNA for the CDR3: TGCGCCAGCAGTGACCCTTCTAGCACAGATACGCAGTATTTT. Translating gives CASSDPSSTDTQYF.

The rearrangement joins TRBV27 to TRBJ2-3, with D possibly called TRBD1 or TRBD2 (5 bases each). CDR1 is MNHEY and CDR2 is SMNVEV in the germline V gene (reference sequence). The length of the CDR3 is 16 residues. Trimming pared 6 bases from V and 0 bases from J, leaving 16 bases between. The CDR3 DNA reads TGTGCCAGCAGCTCGGGGCGGAGCCCTAGCACAGATACGCAGTATTTT. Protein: CASSSGRSPSTDTQYF.

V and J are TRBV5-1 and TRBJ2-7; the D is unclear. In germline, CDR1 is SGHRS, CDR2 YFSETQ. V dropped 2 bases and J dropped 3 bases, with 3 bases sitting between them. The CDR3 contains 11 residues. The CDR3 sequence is CASSFNYEQYF. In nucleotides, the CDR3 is TGCGCCAGCAGCTTCAACTACGAGCAGTACTTC.

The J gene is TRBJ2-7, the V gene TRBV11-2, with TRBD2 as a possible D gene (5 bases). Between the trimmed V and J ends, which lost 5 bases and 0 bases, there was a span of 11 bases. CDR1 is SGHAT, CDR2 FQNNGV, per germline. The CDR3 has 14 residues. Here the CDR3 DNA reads TGTGCCAGCAGCCGTCGACTACCCTCCTACGAGCAGTACTTC. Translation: CASSRRLPSYEQYF.

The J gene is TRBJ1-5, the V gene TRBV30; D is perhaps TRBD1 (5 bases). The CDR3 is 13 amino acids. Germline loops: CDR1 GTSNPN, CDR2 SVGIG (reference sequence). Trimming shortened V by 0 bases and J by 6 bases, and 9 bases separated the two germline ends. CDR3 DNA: TGTGCCTGGAGTGTACGGGGGAGTCAGCCCCAGCATTTT. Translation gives CAWSVRGSQPQHF.

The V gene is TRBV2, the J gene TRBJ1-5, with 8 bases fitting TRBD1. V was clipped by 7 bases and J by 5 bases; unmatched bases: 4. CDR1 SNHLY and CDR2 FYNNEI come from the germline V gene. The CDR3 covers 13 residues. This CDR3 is CASIPDRDQPQHF. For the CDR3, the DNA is TGTGCCAGCATCCCGGACAGGGATCAGCCCCAGCATTTT.

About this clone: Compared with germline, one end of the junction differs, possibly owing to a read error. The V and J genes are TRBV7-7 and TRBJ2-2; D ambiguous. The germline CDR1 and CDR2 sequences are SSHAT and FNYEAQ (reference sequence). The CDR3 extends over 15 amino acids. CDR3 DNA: TGTGCTAGCAGCTTAAACGGCCCGAACACCGGGGAGCTGTTTTTT. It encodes CASSLNGPNTGELFF.

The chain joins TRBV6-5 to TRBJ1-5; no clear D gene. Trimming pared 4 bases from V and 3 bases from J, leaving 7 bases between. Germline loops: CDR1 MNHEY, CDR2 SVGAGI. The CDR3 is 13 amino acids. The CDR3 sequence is CASSFTINQPQHF. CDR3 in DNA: TGTGCCAGCAGTTTTACGATCAATCAGCCCCAGCATTTT.

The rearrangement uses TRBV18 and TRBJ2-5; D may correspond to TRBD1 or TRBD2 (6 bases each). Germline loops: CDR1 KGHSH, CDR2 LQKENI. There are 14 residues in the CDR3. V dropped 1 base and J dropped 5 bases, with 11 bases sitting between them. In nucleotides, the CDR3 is TGTGCCAGCTCACCACGAGGGGGGAAGGAGACCCAGTACTTC. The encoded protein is CASSPRGGKETQYF.

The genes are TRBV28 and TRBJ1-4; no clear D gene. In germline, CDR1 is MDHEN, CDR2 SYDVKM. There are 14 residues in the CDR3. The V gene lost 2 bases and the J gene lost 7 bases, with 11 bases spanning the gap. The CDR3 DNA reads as TGTGCCAGCAGTTTACTGGCAGGCGGTGAAAAACTGTTTTTT. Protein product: CASSLLAGGEKLFF.

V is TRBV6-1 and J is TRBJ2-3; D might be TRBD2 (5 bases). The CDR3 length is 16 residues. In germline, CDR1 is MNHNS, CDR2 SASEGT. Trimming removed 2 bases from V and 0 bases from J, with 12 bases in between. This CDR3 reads CASSETRLTSTDTQYF. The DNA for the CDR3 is TGTGCCAGCAGTGAAACTAGACTAACTAGCACAGATACGCAGTATTTT.

Here the CDR3 DNA reads TGCGCCAGCAGCTTATCTAGGGACTATGGCTACACCTTC. It yields the protein CASSLSRDYGYTF. The chain links TRBV5-1 to TRBJ1-2, with D unclear. This CDR3 contains 13 residues. Germline CDR1 and CDR2: SGHRS and YFSETQ. The V gene lost 2 bases and the J gene lost 3 bases, with 8 bases spanning the gap.

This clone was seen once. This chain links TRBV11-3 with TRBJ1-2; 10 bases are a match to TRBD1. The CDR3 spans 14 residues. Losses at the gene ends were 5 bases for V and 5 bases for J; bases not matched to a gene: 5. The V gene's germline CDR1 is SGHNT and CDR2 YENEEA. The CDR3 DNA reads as TGTGCCAGCAGCCCGGGACAGGGGAATTATGGCTACACCTTC. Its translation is CASSPGQGNYGYTF.

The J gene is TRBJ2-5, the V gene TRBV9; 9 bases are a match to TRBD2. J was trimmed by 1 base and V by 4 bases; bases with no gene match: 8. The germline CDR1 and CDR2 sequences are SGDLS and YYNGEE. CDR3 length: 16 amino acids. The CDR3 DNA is TGTGCCAGCAGCACGGGACTAGCAGCGTTCCAAGAGACCCAGTACTTC. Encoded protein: CASSTGLAAFQETQYF.

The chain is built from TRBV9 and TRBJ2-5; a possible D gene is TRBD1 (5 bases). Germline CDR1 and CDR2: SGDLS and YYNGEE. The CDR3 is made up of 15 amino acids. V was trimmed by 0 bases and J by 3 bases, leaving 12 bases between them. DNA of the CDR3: TGTGCCAGCAGCGTAGCCCCCCAGGGTGAAGAGACCCAGTACTTC. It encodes CASSVAPQGEETQYF.

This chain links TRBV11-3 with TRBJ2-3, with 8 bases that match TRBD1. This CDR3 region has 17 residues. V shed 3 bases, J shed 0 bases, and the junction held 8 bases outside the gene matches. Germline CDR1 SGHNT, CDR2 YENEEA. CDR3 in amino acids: CASSFRGTGASTDTQYF. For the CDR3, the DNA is TGTGCCAGCAGCTTCCGGGGGACAGGCGCTAGCACAGATACGCAGTATTTT.

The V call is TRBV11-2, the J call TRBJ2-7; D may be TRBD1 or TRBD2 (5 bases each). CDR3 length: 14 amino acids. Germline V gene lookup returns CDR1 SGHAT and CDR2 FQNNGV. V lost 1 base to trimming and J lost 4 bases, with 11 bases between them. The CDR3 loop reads CASSLGGSGYEQYF. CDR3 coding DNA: TGTGCCAGCAGCTTAGGAGGGTCAGGGTACGAGCAGTACTTC.

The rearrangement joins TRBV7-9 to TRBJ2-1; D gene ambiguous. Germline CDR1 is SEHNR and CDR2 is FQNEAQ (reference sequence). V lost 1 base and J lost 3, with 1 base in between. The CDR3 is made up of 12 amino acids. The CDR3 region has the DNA TGTGCCAGCAGCTTAGACTACAATGAGCAGTTCTTC. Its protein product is CASSLDYNEQFF.

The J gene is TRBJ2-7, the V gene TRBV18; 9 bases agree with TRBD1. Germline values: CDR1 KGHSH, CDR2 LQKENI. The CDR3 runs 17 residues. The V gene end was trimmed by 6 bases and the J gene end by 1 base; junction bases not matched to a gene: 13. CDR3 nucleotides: TGTGCCAGCTCTCCCGCCGAGATCGGACAGGGGTCCTACGAGCAGTACTTC. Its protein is CASSPAEIGQGSYEQYF.